The clone carrying this T cell receptor beta chain was detected many times. CDR3 length: 15 residues. Germline V gives CDR1 LNHDA, CDR2 SQIVND (reference sequence). V lost 3 bases and J 5 bases, leaving 16 bases between the germline ends. Unique molecular identifiers were incorporated during preparation of the TCRbeta library. Each CDR3 protein gets one entry after TCRdb re-called the PCR reads with MiXCR. The sample lists 100,000 to 120,000 distinct CDR3 sequences, 10% to 13% occurring once. This entry belongs to a study of T-cell reconstitution after alpha-beta-depleted transplantation in children. This sample comprised PBMCs from the stem cell graft donor, obtained from the stem cell graft. This TCR was recovered from a human donor who donated a stem cell graft to a child with acute lymphoblastic leukemia. The chain links TRBV19 to TRBJ2-5; maybe TRBD1 (6 bases). The CDR3 loop is CASSILDSGSETQYF. The CDR3 coding sequence is TGTGCCAGTAGTATCTTGGACAGCGGTTCCGAGACCCAGTACTTC.